This T cell receptor (beta chain) emerged from a study of blood T cell repertoires in COVID-19. Study processing details: Estimation of nucleated cell counts relied on the amplification of reference gene primers. Sequencing was performed with immunoSEQ multiplex PCR; in TCRdb, only in-frame clones are kept and a portion is missing. V and J calls and clone size are as listed in that table; D and trimming were resolved from the DNA. The data show more than 200,000 clones, 80% to 90% seen once. Per the germline V gene, CDR1 is SNHLY and CDR2 is FYNNEI. The CDR3 contains 14 residues. Between the trimmed V and J ends, which lost 3 bases and 0 bases, there was a span of 8 bases.

This chain links TRBV2 with TRBJ1-2, with TRBD1 as a possible D gene (6 bases). Sequencing input: peripheral blood. This sequence was found in a man aged 45-60 years with COVID-19, enrolled during active disease. CDR3 in amino acids: CASSEGAPNYGYTF. In nucleotides, the CDR3 is TGTGCCAGCAGTGAGGGGGCCCCTAACTATGGCTACACCTTC.